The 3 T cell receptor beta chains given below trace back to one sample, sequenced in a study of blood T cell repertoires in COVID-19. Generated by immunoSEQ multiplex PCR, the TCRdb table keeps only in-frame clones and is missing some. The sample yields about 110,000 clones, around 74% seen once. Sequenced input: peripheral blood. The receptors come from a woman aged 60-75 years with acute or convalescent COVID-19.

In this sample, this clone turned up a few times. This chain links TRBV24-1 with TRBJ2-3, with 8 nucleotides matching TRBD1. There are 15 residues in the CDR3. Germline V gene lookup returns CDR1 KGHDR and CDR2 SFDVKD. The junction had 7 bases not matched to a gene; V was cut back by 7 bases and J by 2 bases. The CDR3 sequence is CATSPGQGPTDTQYF. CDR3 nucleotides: TGTGCCACCAGCCCCGGACAGGGCCCCACAGATACGCAGTATTTT.

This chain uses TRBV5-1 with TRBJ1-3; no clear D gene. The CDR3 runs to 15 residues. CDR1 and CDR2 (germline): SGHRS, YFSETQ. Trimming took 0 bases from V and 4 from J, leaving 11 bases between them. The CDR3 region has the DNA TGCGCCAGCAGCTTGGGATCGAGAAACGGAAACACCATATATTTT. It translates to CASSLGSRNGNTIYF.

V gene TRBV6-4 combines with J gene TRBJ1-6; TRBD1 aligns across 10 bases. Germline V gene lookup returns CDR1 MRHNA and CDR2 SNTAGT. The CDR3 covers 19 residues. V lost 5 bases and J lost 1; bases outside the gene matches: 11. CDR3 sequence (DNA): TGTGCCAGCAGTAAGACAGGGGGCTCTTTCGGTTCCTATAATTCACCCCTCCACTTT. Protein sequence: CASSKTGGSFGSYNSPLHF.